The 22 T cell receptor beta chains in this list originate from one sample, sequenced in a study of T cells after yellow fever vaccination. Each CDR3 protein is one row after TCRdb ran MiXCR on the 5' RACE reads. This table has about 250,000 distinct CDR3 sequences, around 3.5% appearing once. The material was PBMCs, obtained 15 days after the yellow fever booster vaccination. The receptors here all came from a man between 18 and 35 years old who received the YFV17D yellow fever vaccine.

This clonotype was seen at least ten times. The rearrangement uses TRBV24-1 and TRBJ2-5, with 9 nucleotides matching TRBD1. The CDR3 is 16 residues long. The trim removed 5 bases at V and 2 bases at J, leaving 8 bases unmatched. CDR1 is KGHDR and CDR2 is SFDVKD in the germline V gene. The CDR3: CATSGWGQGFQETQYF. CDR3 sequence (DNA): TGTGCCACCAGTGGTTGGGGACAGGGCTTTCAAGAGACCCAGTACTTC.

The rearrangement joins TRBV9 to TRBJ2-1; 8 bases fit TRBD2. The CDR3 covers 16 residues. V was pared by 0 bases and J by 9 bases, with 11 bases of the junction left unmatched. In germline, CDR1 is SGDLS, CDR2 YYNGEE. The CDR3 nucleotides are TGTGCCAGCAGCGTAGGACGCGGGACTAGGTGGGGTGAGCAGTTCTTC. Its translation is CASSVGRGTRWGEQFF.

Ten or more counts support this clonotype. The J gene is TRBJ2-7, the V gene TRBV7-2, with TRBD1 matching over 9 bases. Trimming removed 2 bases from V and 7 bases from J; junction bases left unmatched: 6. Per germline, CDR1 SGHTA and CDR2 FQGNSA. This CDR3 is built from 14 residues. CDR3 bases: TGTGCCAGCAGCTTAATACAGGGGGCGGGTGAGCAGTACGTC. This translates into CASSLIQGAGEQYV.

This clonotype was seen ten or more times. The rearrangement uses TRBV29-1 and TRBJ2-3; tentatively, D is TRBD2 (5 bases). CDR3 length equals 13 residues. CDR1 and CDR2 from the germline V gene are SQVTM and ANQGSEA. V lost 3 bases, J lost 2 bases, and 9 bases lay in between. This chain's CDR3 is CSVDSGITDTQYF. Here the CDR3 DNA reads TGCAGCGTTGACAGCGGCATCACAGATACGCAGTATTTT.

This clonotype was counted many times. J is TRBJ1-5 and V is TRBV3-2; the tabulated D call, TRBD1, remains unverified against the DNA. TRBV3-2 is termed a pseudogene. The CDR3 is 17 residues long. CDR3 region: CASSRYKGRDSNQPQHF. CDR3 DNA: TGTGCCAGCAGCCGCTACAAAGGGCGGGATAGCAATCAGCCCCAGCATTTT.

This clonotype was detected ten times or more. The DNA for the CDR3 is TGTGCCAGCAGCCAGGACGCTCATCAGCCCCAGCATTTT. Translating gives CASSQDAHQPQHF. The chain links TRBV7-3 to TRBJ1-5; D gene ambiguous. The germline V and J ends were trimmed by 5 bases and 5 bases, with 10 bases remaining between them. Germline V gives CDR1 SGHTA, CDR2 FQGTGA. The CDR3 totals 13 residues.

This clonotype was picked up many times. DNA of the CDR3: TGTGCCAGCTCTCGACAGGCTAACACAGATACGCAGTATTTT. It encodes CASSRQANTDTQYF. J is TRBJ2-3 and V is TRBV18; D possibly corresponds to TRBD1 (6 bases). The CDR3 spans 14 residues. CDR1 is KGHSH and CDR2 is LQKENI in the germline V gene. Deletions cut 6 bases from V and 2 bases from J, with 12 bases between.

In this sample, this clonotype turned up many times. The chain is built from TRBV9 and TRBJ1-3, with a possible D match to TRBD1 (6 bases). The CDR3 runs to 15 residues. The germline V gene encodes CDR1 SGDLS and CDR2 YYNGEE. Trimming shortened V by 0 bases and J by 2 bases, and 9 bases separated the two germline ends. The CDR3 here is CASSVETGTGNTIYF. The DNA of the CDR3 is TGTGCCAGCAGCGTAGAAACAGGGACTGGAAACACCATATATTTT.

This clonotype was detected many times. The rearrangement links TRBV24-1 to TRBJ2-1; D is undetermined. V shed 6 bases and J shed 0 bases, with 5 bases lying between them. Germline assignment: CDR1 KGHDR and CDR2 SFDVKD. The CDR3 totals 13 residues. This CDR3 is CATSPGSYNEQFF. The CDR3 DNA is TGTGCCACCAGTCCCGGCTCCTACAATGAGCAGTTCTTC.

The rearrangement joins TRBV19 to TRBJ1-5; a possible D gene is TRBD1 (5 bases). CDR1 LNHDA and CDR2 SQIVND come from the germline V gene (reference sequence). The CDR3 runs 14 residues. With 6 bases removed from V and 1 base from J, the gap between germline ends came to 10 bases. The CDR3 DNA sequence: TGTGCCAGTAGGGTCAGGGAAAGCAATCAGCCCCAGCATTTT. It encodes CASRVRESNQPQHF.

The V gene is TRBV20-1, the J gene TRBJ1-2, with a possible D match to TRBD1 (6 bases). Trimming shortened V by 8 bases and J by 7 bases, and 14 bases separated the two germline ends. Germline V gene sequence: CDR1 DFQATT, CDR2 SNEGSKA (reference sequence). The CDR3 runs to 11 residues. The CDR3 sequence: CSQGGVFGYTF. CDR3 sequence (DNA): TGCAGTCAAGGGGGTGTGTTTGGCTACACCTTC.

The chain recombines TRBV6-2 or TRBV6-3 with TRBJ1-6, with TRBD1 identical over 9 bases. The germline CDR1 and CDR2 sequences are MNHEY and SVGEGT. J was trimmed by 7 bases and V by 6 bases; bases with no gene match: 7. This CDR3 is built from 15 residues. The CDR3 DNA sequence: TGTGCCAGCAGACTGGACAGGGGATCGAATTCACCCCTCCACTTT. Translation: CASRLDRGSNSPLHF.

This clonotype was seen repeatedly, ten times or more. The chain carries TRBV20-1 and TRBJ2-1; 9 bases map to TRBD2. This CDR3 spans 17 amino acids. Germline CDR1 is DFQATT and CDR2 is SNEGSKA (reference sequence). The V and J ends lost 0 bases and 0 bases, in that order; junction bases with no gene match: 6. CDR3 in amino acids: CSARDSGGKASYNEQFF. The CDR3 nucleotides read TGCAGTGCTAGAGATAGCGGGGGAAAAGCCTCCTACAATGAGCAGTTCTTC.

The V call is TRBV6-5, the J call TRBJ2-3; 8 bases match TRBD2. Germline values: CDR1 MNHEY, CDR2 SVGAGI. V was pared by 4 bases and J by 1 base, with 7 bases of the junction left unmatched. The CDR3 extends over 16 amino acids. The CDR3 region is CASSSARRGGTDTQYF. CDR3 bases: TGTGCCAGCAGTTCAGCACGGCGGGGGGGCACAGATACGCAGTATTTT.

This clonotype was recorded at least ten times. This chain links TRBV7-9 with TRBJ2-1, with TRBD1 as a possible D gene (7 bases). The length of the CDR3 is 17 residues. The V and J ends lost 2 bases and 0 bases respectively, with 14 bases between them. Germline V gene sequence: CDR1 SEHNR, CDR2 FQNEAQ (reference sequence). The CDR3, as DNA: TGTGCCAGCAGCTTAAACTCGCAGGGGGGCTCCTACAATGAGCAGTTCTTC. It encodes CASSLNSQGGSYNEQFF.

This clonotype was observed many times. The chain couples TRBV7-8 to TRBJ2-5; D may be TRBD1 or TRBD2 (5 bases each). CDR1 SGHVS and CDR2 FQNEAQ come from the germline V gene. The V end lost 0 bases, the J end lost 3 bases, and 14 bases lay between the germline ends. The CDR3 loop spans 16 amino acids. The DNA for the CDR3 is TGTGCCAGCAGCTTAGCAACCGGGACGGTGAAAGAGACCCAGTACTTC. It translates to CASSLATGTVKETQYF.

This clonotype was recorded at least ten times. The chain combines TRBV18 with TRBJ2-1; no definite D call. V lost 6 bases, J lost 5 bases, and 17 bases lay in between. The CDR3 loop spans 15 amino acids. In germline, CDR1 is KGHSH, CDR2 LQKENI. CDR3 amino acids: CASSPAVGYNNEQFF. The CDR3, as DNA: TGTGCCAGCTCCCCCGCCGTCGGATACAACAATGAGCAGTTCTTC. Drawing the rest from reference TRBV18 and TRBJ2-1, the complete variable domain is NAGVMQNPRHLVRRRGQEARLRCSPMKGHSHVYWYRQLPEEGLKFMVYLQKENIIDESGMPKERFSAEFPKEGPSILRIQQVVRGDSAAYFCASSPAVGYNNEQFFGPGTRLTVL.

This clonotype came up many times. The chain carries TRBV20-1 and TRBJ2-3, with D possibly called TRBD1 or TRBD2 (5 bases each). The V gene's germline CDR1 is DFQATT and CDR2 SNEGSKA (reference sequence). The CDR3 length is 12 residues. V lost 6 bases and J 1 base, leaving 8 bases between the germline ends. CDR3 sequence reads: CSALGGTDTQYF. The CDR3 DNA sequence: TGCAGTGCCTTGGGGGGCACAGATACGCAGTATTTT.

This clonotype was seen ten or more times. The chain couples TRBV29-1 to TRBJ1-1; no clear D. Deletions cut 7 bases from V and 0 bases from J, with 18 bases between. CDR3 length: 15 amino acids. Germline assignment: CDR1 SQVTM and CDR2 ANQGSEA. The CDR3 nucleotides are TGCAGCGCGATGGCGGGGTGGGCCATGAACACTGAAGCTTTCTTT. Its protein product is CSAMAGWAMNTEAFF. Drawing the rest from reference TRBV29-1 and TRBJ1-1, the complete variable domain is SAVISQKPSRDICQRGTSLTIQCQVDSQVTMMFWYRQQPGQSLTLIATANQGSEATYESGFVIDKFPISRPNLTFSTLTVSNMSPEDSSIYLCSAMAGWAMNTEAFFGQGTRLTVV.

This clonotype was recorded many times. The chain links TRBV20-1 to TRBJ1-2; 8 nucleotides align to TRBD1. The CDR3 has 13 residues. V lost 5 bases, J lost 3 bases, and 5 bases stayed unmatched. Germline V gives CDR1 DFQATT, CDR2 SNEGSKA (reference sequence). The CDR3 DNA sequence: TGCAGTGCTTCGCAGACAGGGGACTATGGCTACACCTTC. Translated, it gives CSASQTGDYGYTF.

This clonotype appeared a few times. This rearrangement joins TRBV20-1 to TRBJ2-3; D is unresolved. The germline CDR1 and CDR2 sequences are DFQATT and SNEGSKA (reference sequence). This CDR3 region has 11 residues. The V end lost 2 bases, the J end lost 9 bases, and 9 bases lay between the germline ends. The CDR3 is CSARTGATQYF. DNA of the CDR3: TGCAGTGCTAGAACTGGAGCCACGCAGTATTTT.

This clonotype has at least ten counts. J is TRBJ2-3 and V is TRBV5-1; D remains ambiguous. The CDR3 consists of 15 residues. V dropped 0 bases and J dropped 0 bases, with 8 bases sitting between them. Germline CDR1 is SGHRS and CDR2 is YFSETQ. The CDR3 sequence is CASSLGRPSTDTQYF. The CDR3 coding sequence is TGCGCCAGCAGCTTGGGACGGCCCAGCACAGATACGCAGTATTTT.